This TCR beta chain was obtained from a study of cytomegalovirus exposure and HLA in healthy donors. Study-level points and caveats: Later, an analysis showed that TCR beta chains associated with HLA were more clonally expanded than others that were equally common. The sole available immune exposure information was CMV serostatus. Later analysis identified 15,000 to 20,000 TCR beta sequences associated with HLA alleles, using a false discovery rate threshold of 0.05.

Each donor was nominally healthy when sampled (though unrecorded immune exposures were likely). PCR involved 60 Vbeta and 13 Jbeta primers. Assay: immunoSEQ multiplex PCR; the TCRdb copy retains only in-frame clones and omits some. The table records over 70,000 clones, 80% of them present only once. With regard to this clone: The antigen is unknown.

The CDR3 consists of 16 residues. In germline, CDR1 is SGHTS, CDR2 YDEGEE. The germline V and J ends were trimmed by 3 bases and 1 base, with 16 bases remaining between them. The TCR sequence derives from a man in his late teens or twenties in good health and CMV-seronegative. Sequencing was done on a sample of PBMCs. This chain joins TRBV5-8 and TRBJ1-1; a possible D gene is TRBD1 (5 bases). The CDR3, as DNA: TGTGCCAGCAGCTCAACGGGGGGTTGGGGGAACACTGAAGCTTTCTTT. It translates to CASSSTGGWGNTEAFF.